Described below is a single T cell receptor beta chain sequence and its context. Generated by immunoSEQ multiplex PCR, the TCRdb table keeps only in-frame clones and is missing some. In the table there are hundreds of thousands of clones, roughly 96% of which are singletons. The data are from a study of shared clonotypes between healthy human individuals. Naive CD8 cells lacked CD45RO and underwent positive selection for CCR7, leaving out terminally differentiated effector memory CD45RA+ cells. The germline V gene has CDR1 MNHNS and CDR2 SASEGT. Trimming pared 7 bases from V and 3 bases from J, leaving 13 bases between. This CDR3 comprises 13 residues.

The chain uses TRBV6-1 and TRBJ2-7; D gene uncertain. The sample comprised naive CD8+ T cells sorted from blood. This clonotype was sampled from a woman aged 30 to 39 in good health. CDR3 loop: CASKDRSSYEQYF. The CDR3 coding sequence is TGTGCCAGCAAGGATCGATCGAGCTACGAGCAGTACTTC.